This T cell receptor beta chain emerged from a study of T cell repertoires in cytomegalovirus infection. Each CDR3 protein gets one entry after TCRdb re-called the reads with MiXCR. The repertoire has 600,000 to 800,000 distinct CDR3 sequences, more than 20% of them found once; the top ten carry less than 10%. As regards this clonotype: A clone one base away is much larger, so this may be a read error.

V dropped 4 bases and J dropped 6 bases, with 15 bases sitting between them. The CDR3 spans 15 residues. Germline loops: CDR1 SGHVS, CDR2 FNYEAQ. What was sequenced was CD8+ T cells from PBMCs. This chain links TRBV7-6 with TRBJ2-2; possibly TRBD2 for D (6 bases). The origin of this receptor is a human donor in good health (CMV status not recorded). Some clones in this sample may be carry-over from other donors' samples. The CDR3 is CASSSGLTKAGELFF. CDR3 coding DNA: TGTGCCAGCAGCTCCGGACTAACGAAGGCCGGGGAGCTGTTTTTT.